These 29 T cell receptor beta chains originate from one sample sequenced in a study of post-analysis software for immune sequencing data. The TCR beta cDNA libraries carried unique molecular identifiers. MiXCR, applied by TCRdb to the PCR reads, yields one record per CDR3 protein. Of about 820,000 distinct CDR3 sequences in the sample, 53% are singletons; the top ten hold approximately 4.2%. Findings of the study overall: In patients, about 5 TRBV segments were more frequent than in controls, with TRBV5-6, TRBV5-1 and TRBV20-1 among them.

Their target antigens are unknown. Sequencing was performed on blood. All receptors come from a girl between 10 and 17 years old with multiple sclerosis.

This chain joins TRBV5-1 and TRBJ1-1; no reliable D call. Germline V gene sequence: CDR1 SGHRS, CDR2 YFSETQ. The V and J ends lost 2 bases and 0 bases respectively, with 11 bases between them. The CDR3 extends over 15 amino acids. The CDR3 reads CASSFRPRMNTEAFF. CDR3 nucleotides: TGCGCCAGCAGCTTTCGACCCCGTATGAACACTGAAGCTTTCTTT.

As regards this clonotype: One junction end does not reproduce the germline sequence, and a read error may be involved. The genes are TRBV7-8 and TRBJ1-6; possible D gene TRBD1, 6 bases. CDR1 SGHVS and CDR2 FQNEAQ come from the germline V gene. CDR3 length: 19 residues. Here the CDR3 reads CASSPQLTQGSSYNSPRHF. CDR3 coding DNA: TGTGCCAGCAGCCCCCAACTCACACAGGGTAGCTCCTATAATTCACCCCGCCACTTT.

V is TRBV7-9 and J is TRBJ1-1; TRBD1 agrees at 9 bases. V was pared by 6 bases and J by 1 base, with 6 bases of the junction left unmatched. The CDR3 has 15 amino acids. The germline V gene has CDR1 SEHNR and CDR2 FQNEAQ (reference sequence). The CDR3 nucleotides are TGTGCCAGCAGGAATTTGGGACAGGGGAACACTGAAGCTTTCTTT. Translating it yields CASRNLGQGNTEAFF.

V gene TRBV19 combines with J gene TRBJ2-3, with no clear D. Trimming left V 3 bases short and J 3 bases short, with 7 bases between. The CDR3 runs 13 residues. Germline V lookup: CDR1 LNHDA, CDR2 SQIVND (reference sequence). The CDR3 region has the DNA TGTGCCAGTAGTATCGGCAGAACAGATACGCAGTATTTT. Translated: CASSIGRTDTQYF.

V and J are TRBV27 and TRBJ2-4, with no clear D. Germline V gives CDR1 MNHEY, CDR2 SMNVEV (reference sequence). Trimming removed 6 bases at V and 1 base at J, with 16 bases between. CDR3 length equals 16 residues. The CDR3 here is CASRETRTVAKNIQYF. The DNA for the CDR3 is TGTGCCAGCAGAGAGACGAGGACCGTGGCCAAAAACATTCAGTACTTC.

This clonotype appeared a few times. The rearrangement uses TRBV29-1 and TRBJ2-1, with 10 positions matching TRBD1. Germline-derived CDR1 and CDR2 are SQVTM and ANQGSEA. The V segment lost 3 bases and the J segment 3 bases; nucleotides outside the gene matches: 5. The CDR3 has 15 amino acids. CDR3 residues: CSVDPRDRGYNEQFF. The CDR3 DNA reads as TGCAGCGTTGACCCCCGGGACAGGGGCTACAATGAGCAGTTCTTC.

This chain joins TRBV7-6 and TRBJ1-1; tentatively, D is TRBD1 (5 bases). CDR1 SGHVS and CDR2 FNYEAQ come from the germline V gene. With 5 bases removed from V and 3 bases from J, the gap between germline ends came to 10 bases. There are 13 residues in the CDR3. Here the CDR3 DNA reads TGTGCCAGCAGCGCCCGGGACGACACTGAAGCTTTCTTT. The encoded protein is CASSARDDTEAFF.

This chain connects TRBV2 to TRBJ2-7; 9 bases fit TRBD2. With V trimmed by 9 bases and J by 7 bases, 7 bases remained unmatched. This CDR3 is built from 12 residues. Looked up from germline, CDR1 is SNHLY and CDR2 is FYNNEI. In DNA, the CDR3 is TGTGCCAGGGGACTAGCTTCGGATGAGCAGTACTTC. It is translated as CARGLASDEQYF. The full variable domain, in which reference TRBV2 and TRBJ2-7 provide the parts outside the CDR3, is EPEVTQTPSHQVTQMGQEVILRCVPISNHLYFYWYRQILGQKVEFLVSFYNNEISEKSEIFDDQFSVERPDGSNFTLKIRSTKLEDSAMYFCARGLASDEQYFGPGTRLTVT.

This clonotype was picked up a small number of times. The chain joins TRBV7-2 to TRBJ2-7; D ambiguous. In germline, CDR1 is SGHTA, CDR2 FQGNSA. The CDR3 sequence is 18 residues long. Trimming pared 0 bases from V and 0 bases from J, leaving 18 bases between. In DNA, the CDR3 is TGTGCCAGCAGCTTAGCCACAGCACGCAGCTCGAGCTCCTACGAGCAGTACTTC. This gives the protein CASSLATARSSSSYEQYF.

The chain employs TRBV20-1 and TRBJ2-3; D is unclear. Germline V CDR1 and CDR2: DFQATT, SNEGSKA (reference sequence). The germline V and J ends were trimmed by 0 bases and 4 bases, with 11 bases remaining between them. This CDR3 is 14 amino acids long. CDR3 residues: CSARDSSVADTQYF. For the CDR3, the DNA is TGCAGTGCTAGAGATTCTAGTGTCGCAGATACGCAGTATTTT.

The rearrangement links TRBV20-1 to TRBJ2-1; 10 bases map to TRBD2. The trim removed 5 bases at V and 2 bases at J, leaving 15 bases unmatched. Germline CDR1 reads DFQATT; CDR2 reads SNEGSKA (reference sequence). This CDR3 region has 18 residues. CDR3 amino acids: CSAPVAGGTGGPYNEQFF. As DNA, the CDR3 is TGCAGTGCTCCCGTAGCGGGGGGAACGGGCGGCCCCTACAATGAGCAGTTCTTC.

The chain is built from TRBV3-1 and TRBJ2-5; a possible D gene is TRBD2 (5 bases). Germline CDR1 LGHDT, CDR2 YNNKEL (reference sequence). V lost 3 bases to trimming and J lost 5 bases, with 13 bases between them. There are 14 residues in the CDR3. DNA for the CDR3: TGTGCCAGCAGCCATGCCCAGGAGCGGGAGACCCAGTACTTC. This encodes CASSHAQERETQYF.

The V gene is TRBV10-3, the J gene TRBJ2-5; D gene ambiguous. The germline V and J ends were trimmed by 2 bases and 3 bases, with 10 bases remaining between them. Germline assignment: CDR1 ENHRY and CDR2 SYGVKD. The CDR3 spans 14 residues. The CDR3 coding sequence is TGTGCCATCAGTGAGGCTAAGGGAAAAGAGACCCAGTACTTC. It encodes CAISEAKGKETQYF.

This chain links TRBV5-6 with TRBJ2-2; a weak D match, TRBD1 (6 bases). Trimming removed 3 bases from V and 5 bases from J, with 14 bases in between. This CDR3 has 15 residues. Germline V CDR1 and CDR2: SGHDT, YYEEEE. The CDR3 bases are TGTGCCAGCAGCTCGGACAGCCTTTGGACCGGGGAGCTGTTTTTT. Amino acid sequence: CASSSDSLWTGELFF.

This rearrangement joins TRBV20-1 to TRBJ1-1; 8 bases are shared with TRBD1. The CDR3 is 15 residues long. After removal of 1 base from V and 6 bases from J, the junction contained 10 bases not matched to a gene. CDR1 and CDR2 (germline): DFQATT, SNEGSKA (reference sequence). CDR3 in amino acids: CSARAPDRVAAEAFF. As DNA, the CDR3 is TGCAGTGCTAGAGCCCCGGACAGGGTGGCAGCTGAAGCTTTCTTT.

The chain links TRBV10-3 to TRBJ2-7, with 15 bases matching TRBD2. Trimming cost V 6 bases and J 1 base; bases outside gene matches: 1. Germline V lookup: CDR1 ENHRY, CDR2 SYGVKD. The length of the CDR3 is 15 residues. In nucleotides, the CDR3 is TGTGCCATCAGGGGACTAGCGGGGGGATCCTACGAGCAGTACTTC. Its translation: CAIRGLAGGSYEQYF.

The chain employs TRBV29-1 and TRBJ2-7; the D gene is possibly TRBD2 (6 bases). CDR3 length equals 13 residues. The V end was cut by 6 bases, the J end by 4 bases, with 16 bases between. Germline assignment: CDR1 SQVTM and CDR2 ANQGSEA. The CDR3 DNA follows: TGCAGCGTGAGAAGGGCGGGGAGTTACGAGCAGTACTTC. The encoded protein is CSVRRAGSYEQYF.

The chain recombines TRBV14 with TRBJ2-6; 7 bases are shared with TRBD1. CDR3 length: 18 residues. Looked up from germline, CDR1 is SGHDN and CDR2 is FVKESK. After removal of 5 bases from V and 0 bases from J, the junction contained 10 bases not matched to a gene. The CDR3, as DNA: TGTGCCAGCAGCTTTAAGACAGGGTCCTACTCTGGGGCCAACGTCCTGACTTTC. Encoded protein: CASSFKTGSYSGANVLTF. Using reference TRBV14 and TRBJ2-6 for the parts outside the CDR3, the full variable domain is EAGVTQFPSHSVIEKGQTVTLRCDPISGHDNLYWYRRVMGKEIKFLLHFVKESKQDESGMPNNRFLAERTGGTYSTLKVQPAELEDSGVYFCASSFKTGSYSGANVLTFGAGSRLTVL.

The chain has TRBV10-3 and TRBJ2-7; 7 bases are a match to TRBD1. This CDR3 region has 15 residues. With 0 bases clipped from V and 2 bases from J, the junction kept 4 bases outside the gene matches. CDR1 and CDR2 from the germline V gene are ENHRY and SYGVKD. CDR3 sequence: CAISESRDSTYEQYF. Written as DNA, the CDR3 is TGTGCCATCAGTGAGTCGAGGGACAGCACCTACGAGCAGTACTTC.

The rearrangement links TRBV25-1 to TRBJ1-2, with a weak D call TRBD1 (6 bases). V was clipped by 6 bases and J by 6 bases, with 14 bases between them. There are 13 residues in the CDR3. Germline V gene data show CDR1 as MGHDK and CDR2 as SYGVNS. The CDR3 region has the DNA TGTGCCAGCAGACCCGGGGGGGGCAATGGCTACACCTTC. It is translated as CASRPGGGNGYTF.

This chain uses TRBV4-2 with TRBJ1-1; D unclear. Per germline, CDR1 LGHNA and CDR2 YNFKEQ. CDR3 length equals 19 residues. V lost 1 base, J lost 0 bases, and 21 bases lay in between. The CDR3 loop reads CASSQGSGLTLNMNTEAFF. Here the CDR3 DNA reads TGTGCCAGCAGCCAAGGATCAGGACTGACACTCAACATGAACACTGAAGCTTTCTTT.

V usage is TRBV5-1 and J usage is TRBJ2-3; no reliable D call. This CDR3 spans 16 amino acids. Trimming removed 4 bases at V and 0 bases at J, with 15 bases between. The germline V gene encodes CDR1 SGHRS and CDR2 YFSETQ. The CDR3 sequence: CASSLDGYPSTDTQYF. The CDR3 DNA is TGCGCCAGCAGCCTGGACGGATATCCTAGCACAGATACGCAGTATTTT.

In its sample, this clonotype was seen a few times. The gene calls are TRBV7-2 and TRBJ2-7; 8 bases map to TRBD2. Losses at the gene ends were 2 bases for V and 2 bases for J; bases not matched to a gene: 5. Germline-derived CDR1 and CDR2 are SGHTA and FQGNSA. This CDR3 spans 15 amino acids. CDR3 bases: TGTGCCAGCAGCTTATTCGCGGGAGGAACCTACGAGCAGTACTTC. Translating it yields CASSLFAGGTYEQYF.

This clonotype was detected only once. CDR3 sequence reads: CASSGGAGVSNTGELFF. The CDR3 DNA sequence: TGTGCCAGCAGTGGAGGTGCGGGCGTATCGAACACCGGGGAGCTGTTTTTT. The chain couples TRBV6-1 to TRBJ2-2, with D tentatively TRBD2 (5 bases). From germline, CDR1 is MNHNS and CDR2 SASEGT. Trimming pared 4 bases from V and 0 bases from J, leaving 15 bases between. The CDR3 extends over 17 amino acids.

The chain couples TRBV20-1 to TRBJ2-7; 7 bases map to TRBD1. CDR3 length equals 14 residues. The V and J ends lost 7 bases and 4 bases, in that order; junction bases with no gene match: 13. Germline values: CDR1 DFQATT, CDR2 SNEGSKA (reference sequence). CDR3 sequence (DNA): TGCAGTGGAGTCCGGGACAGCTCGTTGTACGAGCAGTACTTC. Protein sequence: CSGVRDSSLYEQYF.

This clonotype has a handful of counts. This chain uses TRBV12-3 or TRBV12-4 with TRBJ2-5; tentatively, D is TRBD1 (5 bases). Trimming pared 5 bases from V and 7 bases from J, leaving 17 bases between. CDR3 length: 14 amino acids. CDR3 sequence (DNA): TGTGCCAGCAGTCCGACAGCGTCACCCGGGACCCAGTACTTC. As protein: CASSPTASPGTQYF.

V usage is TRBV5-1 and J usage is TRBJ2-7; TRBD1 matches at 9 bases. The germline V gene has CDR1 SGHRS and CDR2 YFSETQ. There are 17 residues in the CDR3. J lost 2 bases, V lost 0 bases, and 9 bases had no gene match. As DNA, the CDR3 is TGCGCCAGCAGCTTGGAATTGGCCCGGGACAGGGCCTACGAGCAGTACTTC. As protein: CASSLELARDRAYEQYF.

V usage is TRBV5-6 and J usage is TRBJ2-1, with a possible D match to TRBD2 (5 bases). Per germline, CDR1 SGHDT and CDR2 YYEEEE. The CDR3 runs 16 residues. V dropped 2 bases and J dropped 0 bases, with 12 bases sitting between them. CDR3 amino acids: CASSFGPGDSYNEQFF. The CDR3 coding sequence is TGTGCCAGCAGCTTTGGACCCGGGGACTCCTACAATGAGCAGTTCTTC.

V and J are TRBV5-1 and TRBJ2-6; possible D gene TRBD2, 6 bases. The CDR3 length is 14 residues. Germline CDR1 is SGHRS and CDR2 is YFSETQ. V was shortened by 5 bases and J by 0 bases, with 6 bases between the two germline ends. The CDR3 DNA follows: TGCGCCAGCAGGGGACTCTCTGGGGCCAACGTCCTGACTTTC. It encodes CASRGLSGANVLTF.